A selection of T cell receptor beta chains follows, all from one sample in a study of blood T cell repertoires in COVID-19. Data came from immunoSEQ multiplex PCR; TCRdb stores just in-frame clones and leaves some out. Here the sample spans approximately 180,000 clones, around 90% being singletons. Sequenced material: peripheral blood. The receptors originated from a human donor in a cohort sampled during active COVID-19. Both conserved end residues are part of each CDR3. The order of the fields is V gene, D gene, clone size, J gene, CDR3 protein, CDR3 DNA. The D gene is left open where the match is weak. The size field is filled for only some rows; it gives once, few, many or a size class.

>TRBV9|-|-|TRBJ1-2
CASSKATGSRYGYTF
TGTGCCAGCAGCAAGGCCACGGGGTCGCGGTATGGCTACACCTTC
>TRBV4-1|TRBD2|-|TRBJ2-7
CASSQVIGGGYEQYF
TGCGCCAGCAGCCAAGTGATCGGGGGGGGTTACGAGCAGTACTTC
>TRBV6-6|TRBD1|-|TRBJ1-5
CASSRSGGQGGNQPQHF
TGTGCCAGCAGTAGATCCGGGGGACAGGGCGGCAATCAGCCCCAGCATTTT
>TRBV29-1|-|-|TRBJ2-3
CSVGETSLSTDTQYF
TGCAGCGTTGGGGAGACTAGTCTAAGCACAGATACGCAGTATTTT
>TRBV3-1/TRBV3-2|TRBD1|once|TRBJ1-2
CASSQYGTGYGYTF
TGTGCCAGCAGCCAATATGGGACAGGCTATGGCTACACCTTC
>TRBV2|-|-|TRBJ2-3
CASMTRDASTDTQYF
TGTGCCAGCATGACACGAGATGCTAGCACAGATACGCAGTATTTT
>TRBV5-4|TRBD1|once|TRBJ1-2
CASSFPGQGGYGYTF
TGTGCCAGCAGCTTCCCGGGACAGGGAGGGTATGGCTACACCTTC
>TRBV10-3|-|-|TRBJ1-1
CAISETGLNTEAFF
TGTGCCATCAGTGAGACAGGGTTGAACACTGAAGCTTTCTTT
>TRBV7-8|TRBD1|-|TRBJ2-2
CASSLQGAPGELFF
TGTGCCAGCAGCTTACAGGGGGCGCCCGGGGAGCTGTTTTTT
>TRBV20-1|TRBD1|few|TRBJ1-6
CSASPYRGANSPLHF
TGCAGTGCTAGTCCCTACAGGGGTGCTAATTCACCCCTCCACTTT
>TRBV7-2|TRBD1|-|TRBJ2-7
CASSLGLAGGLNEQYF
TGTGCCAGCAGCTTAGGGTTAGCAGGGGGTCTGAACGAGCAGTACTTC
>TRBV10-2|-|once|TRBJ2-5
CASSVSAGRDQYF
TGCGCCAGCAGTGTGTCCGCGGGTAGAGACCAGTACTTC
>TRBV6-2/TRBV6-3|TRBD2|-|TRBJ2-1
CASSTRIAGGREQFF
TGTGCCAGCAGTACCCGAATAGCGGGGGGGCGAGAGCAGTTCTTC
>TRBV6-5|-|-|TRBJ2-7
CASSFSPAYEQYF
TGTGCCAGCAGCTTCTCTCCCGCCTACGAGCAGTACTTC
>TRBV3-1/TRBV3-2|TRBD2|-|TRBJ2-1
CASSQGRLAGGYNEQFF
TGTGCCAGCAGCCAAGGGCGCCTAGCGGGGGGCTACAATGAGCAGTTCTTC
>TRBV9|-|-|TRBJ2-7
CASSADYRTSYEQYF
TGTGCCAGCAGCGCCGATTACAGGACCTCCTACGAGCAGTACTTC
>TRBV10-1|TRBD2|-|TRBJ2-7
CASSDLTSGPTAHEQYF
TGCGCCAGCAGTGATTTGACTAGCGGCCCTACTGCCCACGAGCAGTACTTC
>TRBV4-1|-|-|TRBJ2-3
CASRDQGTDTQYF
TGCGCCAGCAGAGACCAGGGGACAGATACGCAGTATTTT
>TRBV6-2/TRBV6-3|TRBD2|-|TRBJ2-7
CASSSRLAGTYEQYF
TGTGCCAGCAGTTCCCGACTAGCGGGAACCTACGAGCAGTACTTC
>TRBV5-8|TRBD2|-|TRBJ2-3
CASSPLGGRSTDTQYF
TGTGCCAGCAGCCCACTAGGCGGGAGAAGTACAGATACGCAGTATTTT
>TRBV5-1|TRBD1|once|TRBJ1-1
CASSAGTGWNTEAFF
TGCGCCAGCAGCGCCGGGACAGGGTGGAACACTGAAGCTTTCTTT
>TRBV28|-|once|TRBJ2-5
CASSGGDRGQETQYF
TGTGCCAGCAGCGGAGGGGACAGAGGACAAGAGACCCAGTACTTC